This record looks at one T cell receptor (beta chain) sequence and its context. Antigen: not known. The entirety of the isolated RNA underwent reverse transcription, so expressed TCRB transcripts were sequenced. Sequencing used immunoSEQ multiplex PCR; TCRdb keeps in-frame clones, though not all of them. Of 970,000 or so clones in the sample, roughly 15% were seen once. Over 95% purity was reached by all sorted populations. The source of the sample is a study of beta chain features in type 1 diabetes. Study-wide points: High TCR expression in some cells could lead to their over-representation in cDNA sequencing. There were fewer insertions and more deletions at the VDJ junctions of type 1 diabetes patients. Researchers reported that naive, central memory and Treg TCRB repertoires appeared more similar in patients than in healthy donors.

Sample: naive CD4+ T cells from blood. The sequence came from a woman younger than 35 in good health.

The CDR3 region has the DNA TGTGCCAGCAGGCGCGGCGGGGGAGGGGGCCAAGAGACCCAGTACTTC. Translating gives CASRRGGGGGQETQYF. The V call is TRBV11-2, the J call TRBJ2-5, with D possibly being TRBD2 (7 bases). The V gene's germline CDR1 is SGHAT and CDR2 FQNNGV. This CDR3 has 16 residues. Trimming took off 6 bases at V and 1 base at J, with 18 bases between the two ends.